A selection of T cell receptor beta chains follows, all from one sample in a study of CD8 T cells in Susac syndrome. A single record per CDR3 protein comes from TCRdb applying MiXCR to the immunoSEQ multiplex PCR reads. The sample contains under 200,000 distinct CDR3 sequences, approximately 96% of which appear only once. The source material was CD8+ T cells from PBMCs. These receptors came from a human donor with multiple sclerosis. Each CDR3 is given with its conserved first and last residue. D genes are given only for firm matches. Where a row states a size, it is once, few, many or the class of an expanded clone; other rows omit it.

d_gene,abundance,j_gene,v_gene,CDR3aa,CDR3nt
NA,NA,TRBJ1-5,TRBV15,CATSREKRGPQHF,TGTGCCACCAGCAGAGAGAAGCGGGGGCCCCAGCATTTT
TRBD2,NA,TRBJ2-7,TRBV29-1,CSVEGLAGGFEQYF,TGCAGCGTTGAGGGACTAGCGGGAGGGTTTGAGCAGTACTTC
NA,once,TRBJ1-3,TRBV20-1,CSARPGQSFGSQPGNTIYF,TGCAGTGCCAGACCGGGACAAAGTTTCGGATCCCAGCCTGGAAACACCATATATTTT
NA,NA,TRBJ1-3,TRBV20-1,CSASPRTDRSGNTIYF,TGCAGTGCTAGTCCAAGGACAGACCGCTCTGGAAACACCATATATTTT
TRBD1,NA,TRBJ1-1,TRBV9,CASSETGSRTEAFF,TGTGCCAGCAGCGAGACAGGGTCCAGGACTGAAGCTTTCTTT
NA,NA,TRBJ2-4,TRBV28,CASSLVVTKNIQYF,TGTGCCAGCAGTTTGGTGGTTACCAAAAACATTCAGTACTTC
NA,NA,TRBJ1-5,TRBV3-1,CASSPPSGSGGEEQPQHF,TGTGCCAGCAGCCCCCCCAGCGGTTCGGGGGGCGAAGAGCAGCCCCAGCATTTT
NA,once,TRBJ2-1,TRBV12-3/TRBV12-4,CASSAIGDEQFF,TGTGCCAGCAGCGCCATCGGTGATGAGCAGTTCTTC
TRBD2,NA,TRBJ2-1,TRBV7-6,CASSWGVGRATGNEQFF,TGTGCCAGCAGCTGGGGCGTCGGGAGGGCGACGGGCAATGAGCAGTTCTTC
TRBD1,NA,TRBJ2-6,TRBV9,CASKGARGANVLTF,TGTGCCAGCAAGGGGGCGCGTGGGGCCAACGTCCTGACTTTC
NA,NA,TRBJ2-7,TRBV7-9,CASSVRILDEQYF,TGTGCCAGCAGCGTGAGAATACTGGACGAGCAGTACTTC
TRBD1,NA,TRBJ1-5,TRBV27,CASTGPGGTQHF,TGTGCCAGCACCGGACCAGGGGGAACCCAGCATTTT
NA,NA,TRBJ2-2,TRBV6-5,CASGMEVSGELFF,TGTGCCAGCGGGATGGAAGTGAGCGGGGAGCTGTTTTTT
TRBD2,NA,TRBJ2-7,TRBV9,CASSVGIAGGSNEQYF,TGTGCCAGCAGCGTAGGGATAGCGGGAGGCTCCAACGAGCAGTACTTC
NA,few,TRBJ2-3,TRBV20-1,CSARGGTDTQYF,TGCAGTGCTAGAGGGGGCACAGATACGCAGTATTTT
TRBD1,NA,TRBJ2-1,TRBV9,CASGRDRGYNEQFF,TGTGCCAGCGGCCGGGACAGGGGATACAATGAGCAGTTCTTC
NA,NA,TRBJ2-1,TRBV7-9,CASSLGGLDEQFF,TGTGCCAGCAGCTTAGGTGGGTTGGATGAGCAGTTCTTC
NA,NA,TRBJ1-2,TRBV2,CARIAAVNYGYTF,TGTGCCAGGATCGCGGCAGTTAACTATGGCTACACCTTC
NA,NA,TRBJ2-1,TRBV5-1,CASSFPGPSYNEQFF,TGCGCCAGCAGCTTTCCGGGACCCTCCTACAATGAGCAGTTCTTC
TRBD1,once,TRBJ1-1,TRBV29-1,CSVNPLDRDEAFF,TGCAGCGTCAATCCCCTTGACAGGGATGAAGCTTTCTTT
TRBD2,NA,TRBJ2-7,TRBV20-1,CSAREHQGLAGLYEQYF,TGCAGTGCTAGAGAACACCAGGGACTAGCGGGTTTATACGAGCAGTACTTC
NA,NA,TRBJ2-1,TRBV4-1,CASGSFNEQFF,TGCGCCAGCGGATCATTCAATGAGCAGTTCTTC
NA,once,TRBJ2-6,TRBV14,CASSPYLETSGANVLTF,TGTGCCAGCAGCCCCTACCTGGAAACCTCTGGGGCCAACGTCCTGACTTTC
TRBD1,NA,TRBJ1-5,TRBV6-2/TRBV6-3,CASTPGDSARQPQHF,TGTGCCAGCACCCCCGGGGACAGCGCCCGGCAGCCCCAGCATTTT
NA,NA,TRBJ1-1,TRBV19,CASSMGRANTEAFF,TGTGCCAGTAGTATGGGCAGGGCGAACACTGAAGCTTTCTTT
TRBD1,NA,TRBJ1-2,TRBV6-6,CASRLQGAIYGYTF,TGTGCCAGCAGACTACAGGGGGCCATCTATGGCTACACCTTC
TRBD1,NA,TRBJ1-4,TRBV3-1,CASSQADRGDEKLFF,TGTGCCAGCAGCCAAGCGGACAGGGGAGATGAAAAACTGTTTTTT
NA,NA,TRBJ2-3,TRBV4-1,CASSQAGLTDTQYF,TGCGCCAGCAGCCAAGCCGGACTCACAGATACGCAGTATTTT
NA,NA,TRBJ2-4,TRBV23-1,CASSQSIAKNIQYF,TGCGCCAGCAGTCAGTCTATAGCCAAAAACATTCAGTACTTC
NA,once,TRBJ2-7,TRBV4-2,CASSQPLSVEQYF,TGTGCCAGCAGCCAGCCCCTTAGCGTCGAGCAGTACTTC
TRBD2,NA,TRBJ2-1,TRBV27,CASSLTSGSFNEQFF,TGTGCCAGCAGTTTAACTAGCGGGAGTTTTAATGAGCAGTTCTTC
NA,NA,TRBJ2-1,TRBV5-6,CASSLVSSYNEQFF,TGTGCCAGCAGCTTGGTCTCATCGTACAATGAGCAGTTCTTC
NA,NA,TRBJ1-2,TRBV29-1,CSIPGGDYGYTF,TGCAGCATCCCGGGGGGCGACTATGGCTACACCTTC
NA,once,TRBJ2-2,TRBV29-1,CSVEAESRRPGELFF,TGCAGCGTTGAAGCGGAGTCCAGGCGGCCCGGGGAGCTGTTTTTT
TRBD1,NA,TRBJ1-2,TRBV28,CASSPARQGHNYGYTF,TGTGCCAGCAGTCCTGCCCGACAGGGGCATAACTATGGCTACACCTTC
NA,NA,TRBJ1-2,TRBV20-1,CSAPLPGADYGYTF,TGCAGTGCGCCTCTTCCGGGGGCGGACTATGGCTACACCTTC
NA,NA,TRBJ1-1,TRBV5-1,CASSLGPAEAFF,TGCGCCAGCAGCCTGGGTCCGGCTGAAGCTTTCTTT